These 3 T cell receptor beta chains came from one sample sequenced in a study of OX40 agonist ivuxolimab in advanced cancers. Sequencing used immunoSEQ multiplex PCR; TCRdb keeps in-frame clones, though not all of them. The top ten clones hold 1.3% of a sample with fewer than 90,000 clones, roughly nine tenths of them seen once. The specimen was CD4+ or CD8+ T cells sorted from blood, collected in a trial of the OX40 agonist ivuxolimab. Source of these receptors: an adult with an advanced solid tumor such as melanoma, head and neck, liver or kidney cancer.

The rearrangement uses TRBV20-1 and TRBJ2-7; D is perhaps TRBD1 (6 bases). Trimming stripped 5 bases from V and 6 bases from J, with 11 bases between. The CDR3 runs 11 residues. Germline V gene data show CDR1 as DFQATT and CDR2 as SNEGSKA (reference sequence). The CDR3 here is CSALYRAEQYF. Written as DNA, the CDR3 is TGCAGTGCTTTATACAGGGCCGAGCAGTACTTC.

The gene calls are TRBV9 and TRBJ2-2, with 9 bases identical to TRBD1. V was pared by 1 base and J by 6 bases, with 10 bases of the junction left unmatched. The CDR3 totals 17 residues. The germline gives CDR1 SGDLS, CDR2 YYNGEE. The CDR3 loop is CASSVNPVTGGSGELFF. Written as DNA, the CDR3 is TGTGCCAGCAGCGTAAACCCCGTCACAGGGGGCTCCGGGGAGCTGTTTTTT.

The chain joins TRBV5-1 to TRBJ1-2; 9 bases are a match to TRBD1. Germline V gives CDR1 SGHRS, CDR2 YFSETQ. The V and J ends lost 4 bases and 4 bases, in that order; junction bases with no gene match: 8. This CDR3 spans 15 amino acids. The chain's CDR3 is CASSVGQGVGYGYTF. The CDR3 bases are TGCGCCAGCAGCGTGGGACAGGGAGTCGGCTATGGCTACACCTTC.